This record covers a single T cell receptor beta chain. The antigen this receptor binds is unknown. The record has no base qualities; no much larger clone is one base away. Whole blood was collected in K2EDTA tubes by collaborating institutions according to the institutions' own protocols. For TCRbeta analysis, collaborators shipped samples in one of three forms: frozen whole blood, isolated PBMCs, or DNA extracted from either of those sample types. TCRbeta CDR3 regions were amplified from genomic DNA by means of the immunoSEQ Assay, a bias-controlled multiplex PCR. Under the source paper's analysis protocol: Within the assay, amplification of reference gene primers was used to estimate how many nucleated cells each sample contained. To quantify the absolute abundance of each unique TCRbeta CDR3 rearrangement, sequence reads were collapsed and filtered. For each sample, productive Simpson clonality was calculated as the square root of Simpson's diversity index over productive rearrangements. TCRdb stores this immuneACCESS table with in-frame sequences only. Part of the clones is absent; in the studies checked, under half of the shortfall reflects unresolved V genes, and no reason is known for the rest. V, J and clone size are taken as reported in that table, and D and trimming were inferred from the DNA itself. For this sample the table gives around 64,000 clones, of which about nine tenths were detected only once. The ten largest account for roughly 2% of the sample.

These data originate in a study of blood T cell repertoires in COVID-19 (dated by TCRdb to the early 2020s). Describing the broader study: The collaborator samples originated in the United States, Italy and Spain and spanned the acute and convalescent phases of COVID-19. The material from the prospective study consisted of cDNA or gDNA derived from T cells, B-cell-depleted T cells, or PBMCs. Deeply sampled blood TCRbeta repertoires from subjects exposed to, actively infected with, or recovered from COVID-19 were included in the dataset. The repertoires were made available in a free public database intended to serve as a resource for research on the immune response to SARS-CoV-2. The samples were drawn from two sources: the first 160 participants of the ongoing ImmuneRACE study, and 1,000 to 1,500 subjects contributed by 6 global collaborators. Sample metadata almost always included a de-identified subject ID, COVID-19 status, age in years and sex. Where available, HLA class I and class II types were obtained from metadata supplied by the sample provider rather than from assay-based typing. On the study overall, not on this receptor specifically: How much clinical and demographic metadata was included differed by source and by participant, and the metadata was provided uncurated.

The cysteine opens and the phenylalanine closes a CDR3 of 14 amino acids. The only DNA kept is the CDR3, 42 bases in frame from the first base. From a lookup of the germline V gene, CDR1 and CDR2 are MNHEY and SVGAGI. At the junction V is shortened by 6 bases and J by 4 bases; bases outside the gene matches: 5. The material sequenced was peripheral blood. This clonotype was obtained from a man aged 25 to 40 with acute or convalescent COVID-19. This sequence uses TRBV6-5 and TRBJ1-2; 10 middle bases align to TRBD1. DNA sequence: TGTGCCAGCAGCTTGGACAGGGGGGGCTATGGCTACACCTTC. Its protein reads: CASSLDRGGYGYTF.